Given below is one TCR beta chain in context. Other DNA sequences from this sample encode an identical CDR3 as well. The CDR3 spans 15 residues. V gave up 3 bases and J gave up 2 bases; unmatched junction bases: 6. Per germline, CDR1 SEHNR and CDR2 FQNEAQ (reference sequence). The sample belongs to a study of control samples from healthy donors and cancer patients. Clones were sequenced by immunoSEQ multiplex PCR, and TCRdb holds only the in-frame ones, with some missing. This sample has about 98,000 clones, with roughly 86% found just once. V usage is TRBV7-9 and J usage is TRBJ2-7; the match to TRBD1 covers 8 bases. The sequence was collected from a man aged 60 to 75 in good health. Input material: blood. This CDR3 reads CASSLGRDRTYEQYF. In DNA form, the CDR3 reads TGTGCCAGCAGCTTGGGGCGGGACAGGACCTACGAGCAGTACTTC.